One and the same sample provided the 3 T cell receptor beta chains below, sequenced in a study of CD8+CD57+ T cells in acquired aplastic anemia (dated by TCRdb to 2016 to 2019). The run used an Illumina HiSeq 2000. TCR beta VDJ combination and CDR3 sequence profiling used genomic DNA as the template. TCRdb reworked the public reads: Q25 trimming with fastp, MiXCR clone assembly, productive beta chains retained. Each CDR3 protein appears once, grouped with its most common genes and DNA. The sample yields 350,000 to 450,000 distinct CDR3 sequences; 55% to 75% were counted once. The ten biggest clones cover 4% of the sample. The sample was sorted CD4+, CD8+, or CD8+CD57+ T cells (not recorded which) from PBMCs. The receptor set was obtained from a human donor in good health, serving as a control.

This sequence joins TRBV7-9 and TRBJ2-5; TRBD1 agrees at 7 bases. Germline lookup yields CDR1 SEHNR and CDR2 FQNEAQ (reference sequence). The ends lost 4 bases at V and 9 bases at J; junction bases unmatched: 14. This CDR3 is built from 15 residues. In nucleotides, the CDR3 is TGTGCCAGCAGCTACGCAGGGACAGACCAGGTGCCCCAGTACTTC. This gives the protein CASSYAGTDQVPQYF.

This clonotype has a single count. The chain couples TRBV5-1 to TRBJ2-7; tentative D call: TRBD2 (5 bases). CDR1 SGHRS and CDR2 YFSETQ come from the germline V gene. The CDR3 loop spans 13 amino acids. The V end was cut by 3 bases, the J end by 5 bases, with 12 bases between. The CDR3 here is CASSSPGRDEQYF. CDR3 DNA: TGCGCCAGCAGCTCTCCCGGGCGGGACGAGCAGTACTTC. The variable domain in full, with the rest retrieved from reference TRBV5-1 and TRBJ2-7, is KAGVTQTPRYLIKTRGQQVTLSCSPISGHRSVSWYQQTPGQGLQFLFEYFSETQRNKGNFPGRFSGRQFSNSRSEMNVSTLELGDSALYLCASSSPGRDEQYFGPGTRLTVT.

For the CDR3, the DNA is TGTGCCAGTAGTATTAACGGCAACGAGCACAACGTA. It translates to CASSINGNEHNV. The chain couples TRBV19 to TRBJ2-7, with D uncertain. The CDR3 length is 12 residues. CDR1 and CDR2 from the germline V gene are LNHDA and SQIVND (reference sequence).